The 32 T cell receptor beta chains presented below share a single source sample, sequenced in a study of beta chain features in type 1 diabetes. Expressed TCRB transcripts were sequenced after all isolated RNA was converted to cDNA. Clones were read by immunoSEQ multiplex PCR, and TCRdb kept only the in-frame ones, dropping some. The profile shows about 130,000 clones, about 8.7% of them singletons. The specimen was central memory CD4+ T cells from blood. These receptors all stem from a man in his late teens or twenties in good health.

The chain joins TRBV7-9 to TRBJ2-1; D gene unclear. CDR3 length: 11 residues. Trimming left V 5 bases short and J 10 bases short, with 9 bases between. The germline gives CDR1 SEHNR, CDR2 FQNEAQ (reference sequence). The CDR3 DNA sequence: TGTGCCAGCAGCGAACAGCAAGAGCAGTTCTTC. Protein product: CASSEQQEQFF.

The chain links TRBV6-6 to TRBJ1-5; 9 nucleotides align to TRBD1. The CDR3 consists of 15 residues. CDR1 is MNHNY and CDR2 is SVGAGI in the germline V gene (reference sequence). Losses at the gene ends were 6 bases for V and 1 base for J; bases not matched to a gene: 4. CDR3 sequence: CASRGGTGSNQPQHF. CDR3 in DNA: TGTGCCAGCAGAGGAGGGACAGGGAGCAATCAGCCCCAGCATTTT.

Only a few counts were recorded for this clone. This chain uses TRBV4-3 with TRBJ2-1; possible D gene TRBD2, 6 bases. With 0 bases removed from V and 5 bases from J, the gap between germline ends came to 11 bases. This CDR3 is built from 15 residues. The germline gives CDR1 LGHNA, CDR2 YSLEER. CDR3 sequence reads: CASSQDGRNDNEQFF. The CDR3 coding sequence is TGCGCCAGCAGCCAAGACGGGAGAAACGACAATGAGCAGTTCTTC.

This clone was counted a few times. V and J are TRBV18 and TRBJ2-7; tentatively, D is TRBD2 (6 bases). This CDR3 has 15 residues. Germline V CDR1 and CDR2: KGHSH, LQKENI. Trimming shortened V by 6 bases and J by 3 bases, and 18 bases separated the two germline ends. Here the CDR3 reads CASSSLGGDDYEQYF. As DNA, the CDR3 is TGTGCCAGCTCCTCCCTGGGGGGTGACGACTACGAGCAGTACTTC.

This clone has just a few counts. This chain links TRBV11-2 with TRBJ2-7; D is possibly TRBD1 (5 bases). Trimming left V 3 bases short and J 2 bases short, with 20 bases between. The CDR3 has 17 amino acids. Germline V gene data show CDR1 as SGHAT and CDR2 as FQNNGV. CDR3 sequence: CASSFSPGHSDAYEQYF. CDR3 coding DNA: TGTGCCAGCAGCTTTTCGCCAGGACACTCAGACGCCTACGAGCAGTACTTC. Looking up the rest from reference TRBV11-2 and TRBJ2-7 gives the full variable domain: EAGVAQSPRYKIIEKRQSVAFWCNPISGHATLYWYQQILGQGPKLLIQFQNNGVVDDSQLPKDRFSAERLKGVDSTLKIQPAKLEDSAVYLCASSFSPGHSDAYEQYFGPGTRLTVT.

V is TRBV6-6 and J is TRBJ2-3, with 7 bases lining up with TRBD2. CDR1 and CDR2 from the germline V gene are MNHNY and SVGAGI (reference sequence). The CDR3 length is 14 residues. With 2 bases clipped from V and 4 bases from J, the junction kept 3 bases outside the gene matches. Here the CDR3 DNA reads TGTGCCAGCAGTTACGGTCGGGGGGCAGATACGCAGTATTTT. This translates into CASSYGRGADTQYF.

This chain joins TRBV9 and TRBJ2-4; 9 positions match TRBD1. Germline loops: CDR1 SGDLS, CDR2 YYNGEE. The CDR3 totals 16 residues. The ends lost 0 bases at V and 7 bases at J; junction bases unmatched: 8. The CDR3 nucleotides read TGTGCCAGCAGCGTAGCGACAGGGGGTGGGCAGAACATTCAGTACTTC. Protein: CASSVATGGGQNIQYF.

The chain has TRBV7-2 and TRBJ1-6; 8 bases map to TRBD1. Germline CDR1 SGHTA, CDR2 FQGNSA. The CDR3 spans 14 residues. The ends lost 5 bases at V and 8 bases at J; junction bases unmatched: 5. CDR3 region: CASSRQGIDSPLHF. CDR3 nucleotides: TGTGCCAGCAGCCGACAGGGGATAGATTCACCCCTCCACTTT.

The gene calls are TRBV6-1 and TRBJ2-5; D ambiguous. The CDR3 has 15 amino acids. V gave up 4 bases and J gave up 0 bases, with 12 bases separating them. CDR1 is MNHNS, CDR2 SASEGT, per germline. CDR3 amino acids: CASSGSRHHQETQYF. For the CDR3, the DNA is TGTGCCAGCAGTGGGTCGAGACACCACCAAGAGACCCAGTACTTC.

Only a few counts were recorded for this clone. The V call is TRBV5-5, the J call TRBJ2-7; TRBD2 might be the D (6 bases). V lost 0 bases to trimming and J lost 6 bases, with 10 bases between them. Germline assignment: CDR1 SGHKS and CDR2 YYEKEE (reference sequence). CDR3 size: 13 residues. CDR3 amino acids: CASSLVAGSEQYF. CDR3 DNA sequence: TGTGCCAGCAGCTTGGTGGCCGGGAGCGAGCAGTACTTC.

Details on this clone: One end of the junction fails to match germline, which may point to a read error. The V call is TRBV5-6, the J call TRBJ2-5; no clear D gene. Germline CDR1 is SGHDT and CDR2 is YYEEEE. This CDR3 has 13 residues. The CDR3 region has the DNA TGTGCCAGCAGCTTGCCGAACCTGGAACAGCCTAACTTC. The encoded protein is CASSLPNLEQPNF.

The chain links TRBV2 to TRBJ1-2; D perhaps matches TRBD1 (6 bases). CDR1 is SNHLY and CDR2 is FYNNEI in the germline V gene. The CDR3 is 13 amino acids. The V end lost 8 bases, the J end lost 4 bases, and 14 bases lay between the germline ends. Written as DNA, the CDR3 is TGTGCCAGCCGATTACAGGGCTCCTATGGCTACACCTTC. It yields the protein CASRLQGSYGYTF.

This clone was picked up a small number of times. The V gene is TRBV11-2, the J gene TRBJ2-2; 9 positions match TRBD1. V gave up 2 bases and J gave up 4 bases; unmatched junction bases: 8. CDR1 and CDR2 from the germline V gene are SGHAT and FQNNGV. CDR3 size: 17 residues. Here the CDR3 reads CASSLLNRGRGTGELFF. The DNA for the CDR3 is TGTGCCAGCAGCTTATTAAACAGGGGGCGAGGCACCGGGGAGCTGTTTTTT.

This clone was seen only a few times. This chain connects TRBV7-6 to TRBJ2-7, with 10 bases lining up with TRBD2. Germline V gene data show CDR1 as SGHVS and CDR2 as FNYEAQ. V lost 5 bases, J lost 0 bases, and 4 bases stayed unmatched. The CDR3 has 15 residues. The CDR3 spells CASSAIAGGSYEQYF. The CDR3 DNA reads as TGTGCCAGCAGCGCAATAGCGGGGGGCTCCTACGAGCAGTACTTC. Combining the CDR3 with reference TRBV7-6 and TRBJ2-7 gives the whole variable domain GAGVSQSPRYKVTKRGQDVALRCDPISGHVSLYWYRQALGQGPEFLTYFNYEAQQDKSGLPNDRFSAERPEGSISTLTIQRTEQRDSAMYRCASSAIAGGSYEQYFGPGTRLTVT.

The genes are TRBV4-2 and TRBJ2-7; 7 positions agree with TRBD1. The CDR3 runs to 15 residues. In germline, CDR1 is LGHNA, CDR2 YNFKEQ. J lost 4 bases, V lost 3 bases, and 9 bases had no gene match. CDR3 loop: CASSQEQGLRYEQYF. DNA for the CDR3: TGTGCCAGCAGCCAGGAACAGGGGCTCAGGTACGAGCAGTACTTC.

This clone was found many times. V and J are TRBV18 and TRBJ2-2; D is perhaps TRBD1 (5 bases). Trimming shortened V by 3 bases and J by 4 bases, and 6 bases separated the two germline ends. CDR1 KGHSH and CDR2 LQKENI come from the germline V gene. The CDR3 has 13 residues. The CDR3 spells CASSPTVTGELFF. The CDR3 nucleotides are TGTGCCAGCTCACCGACAGTCACCGGGGAGCTGTTTTTT. Drawing the rest from reference TRBV18 and TRBJ2-2, the complete variable domain is NAGVMQNPRHLVRRRGQEARLRCSPMKGHSHVYWYRQLPEEGLKFMVYLQKENIIDESGMPKERFSAEFPKEGPSILRIQQVVRGDSAAYFCASSPTVTGELFFGEGSRLTVL.

This clone was detected only a few times. The chain employs TRBV5-1 and TRBJ2-1; D is possibly TRBD1 (5 bases). Trimming took off 0 bases at V and 7 bases at J, with 5 bases between the two ends. The CDR3 is 12 amino acids. From germline, CDR1 is SGHRS and CDR2 YFSETQ. CDR3 DNA sequence: TGCGCCAGCAGCTTGGCAGGGAATGAGCAGTTCTTC. It is translated as CASSLAGNEQFF. Based on the CDR3 plus reference TRBV5-1 and TRBJ2-1, the full variable domain is KAGVTQTPRYLIKTRGQQVTLSCSPISGHRSVSWYQQTPGQGLQFLFEYFSETQRNKGNFPGRFSGRQFSNSRSEMNVSTLELGDSALYLCASSLAGNEQFFGPGTRLTVL.

This clone was observed a few times. This rearrangement joins TRBV29-1 to TRBJ1-6, with a tentative D call TRBD1 (6 bases). Germline V CDR1 and CDR2: SQVTM, ANQGSEA. This CDR3 contains 15 residues. The V gene lost 6 bases and the J gene lost 5 bases, with 17 bases spanning the gap. The CDR3 loop is CSVVPPGQNNSPLHF. The CDR3 DNA is TGCAGCGTCGTACCCCCGGGACAAAATAATTCACCCCTCCACTTT.

In its sample, this clone was seen a few times. J is TRBJ1-5 and V is TRBV29-1; no definite D call. This CDR3 contains 12 residues. Germline loops: CDR1 SQVTM, CDR2 ANQGSEA. Trimming cost V 8 bases and J 1 base, with 9 bases left between them. The CDR3 here is CSTRNSNQPQHF. The CDR3 bases are TGCAGCACACGTAACAGCAATCAGCCCCAGCATTTT.

This clone occurred a few times. This sequence joins TRBV11-2 and TRBJ1-4, with a tentative D call TRBD1 (6 bases). The length of the CDR3 is 14 residues. Trimming pared 5 bases from V and 5 bases from J, leaving 12 bases between. Germline values: CDR1 SGHAT, CDR2 FQNNGV. The DNA of the CDR3 is TGTGCCAGCAGCCACTCACAGGGCAATGAAAAACTGTTTTTT. Translated, it gives CASSHSQGNEKLFF.

This clone was detected only a few times. The chain recombines TRBV21-1 with TRBJ2-5; the table's D gene call, TRBD2, was not cross checked with the DNA. TRBV21-1 is listed as a pseudogene. This CDR3 is 13 amino acids long. The CDR3, as DNA: TGTGCCAGCGCTCTAGATCGCCTTGAGACCCAGTACTTC. Translating it yields CASALDRLETQYF.

This clone was seen only a few times. This sequence joins TRBV30 and TRBJ1-1; possible D gene TRBD1, 6 bases. Germline CDR1 GTSNPN, CDR2 SVGIG (reference sequence). This CDR3 is built from 15 residues. Trimming removed 5 bases from V and 0 bases from J, with 16 bases in between. The DNA for the CDR3 is TGTGCCTGGGGACGGGGCGGGGGCCTGAACACTGAAGCTTTCTTT. Protein sequence: CAWGRGGGLNTEAFF.

DNA for the CDR3: TGTGCCAGCAGCTTGAGGGGGTCCAGCTCTGGGGCCAACGTCCTGACTTTC. Translating it yields CASSLRGSSSGANVLTF. The rearrangement links TRBV11-2 to TRBJ2-6, with D perhaps TRBD1 (6 bases). The CDR3 sequence is 17 residues long. Germline assignment: CDR1 SGHAT and CDR2 FQNNGV. Trimming took 3 bases from V and 0 from J, leaving 12 bases between them.

This clone was counted only a few times. The genes are TRBV28 and TRBJ2-7; possible D gene TRBD1, 6 bases. This CDR3 is built from 12 residues. The germline CDR1 and CDR2 sequences are MDHEN and SYDVKM. The V end lost 6 bases, the J end lost 7 bases, and 13 bases lay between the germline ends. The DNA for the CDR3 is TGTGCCAGCAGAGTTACCGGGACAGAGCAGTACTTC. This gives the protein CASRVTGTEQYF. Variable domain in full (rest from reference TRBV28 and TRBJ2-7): DVKVTQSSRYLVKRTGEKVFLECVQDMDHENMFWYRQDPGLGLRLIYFSYDVKMKEKGDIPEGYSVSREKKERFSLILESASTNQTSMYLCASRVTGTEQYFGPGTRLTVT.

This clone turned up a few times. This CDR3 is CASSDRSTYEQYF. In DNA, the CDR3 is TGTGCCAGCAGCGACAGGTCGACCTACGAGCAGTACTTC. This chain uses TRBV7-2 with TRBJ2-5, with D perhaps TRBD1 (6 bases). The DNA end is more similar to TRBJ2-7, so the J call may be wrong. The CDR3 is 13 residues long. Germline V gives CDR1 SGHTA, CDR2 FQGNSA.

This clone was recorded many times. This chain links TRBV7-9 with TRBJ2-1, with 7 bases identical to TRBD2. CDR3 length equals 14 residues. Losses at the gene ends were 1 base for V and 8 bases for J; bases not matched to a gene: 5. The germline CDR1 and CDR2 sequences are SEHNR and FQNEAQ (reference sequence). The CDR3 DNA is TGTGCCAGCAGCTTAGGGAGCGGGGTCGATGAGCAGTTCTTC. The encoded protein is CASSLGSGVDEQFF.

This clone was seen only a few times. This chain links TRBV6-6 with TRBJ2-2; perhaps TRBD1 as D (6 bases). This CDR3 has 16 residues. Germline CDR1 reads MNHNY; CDR2 reads SVGAGI (reference sequence). The germline V and J ends were trimmed by 5 bases and 4 bases, with 17 bases remaining between them. CDR3 sequence reads: CASSTQQGRGTGELFF. In DNA, the CDR3 is TGTGCCAGCAGTACACAACAGGGAAGGGGCACCGGGGAGCTGTTTTTT.

In regard to this clone: At one of its ends the junction is not consistent with the germline gene, which may arise from a read error. The chain carries TRBV7-9 and TRBJ1-6; D perhaps matches TRBD1 (6 bases). This CDR3 has 15 residues. Germline-derived CDR1 and CDR2 are SEHNR and FQNEAQ (reference sequence). Here the CDR3 DNA reads TGCGCCAGCAGCCAGTCACAGGGAGTGGATTCACCCCTCCACTTT. Its protein product is CASSQSQGVDSPLHF.

V gene TRBV9 combines with J gene TRBJ2-3; no definite D call. The V gene lost 2 bases and the J gene lost 2 bases, with 9 bases spanning the gap. CDR3 length: 14 residues. Germline V gene data show CDR1 as SGDLS and CDR2 as YYNGEE. CDR3 protein: CASSVDKLTDTQYF. The CDR3 coding sequence is TGTGCCAGCAGCGTCGACAAACTCACAGATACGCAGTATTTT.

The chain carries TRBV4-2 and TRBJ2-2; 11 nucleotides line up with TRBD2. CDR1 is LGHNA and CDR2 is YNFKEQ in the germline V gene. This CDR3 is built from 17 residues. V shed 1 base and J 3 bases; nucleotides not matched to a gene: 4. In DNA, the CDR3 is TGTGCCAGCAGCCAAGGGGGTAGCGGGGGGGACACCGGGGAGCTGTTTTTT. It yields the protein CASSQGGSGGDTGELFF.

The chain couples TRBV18 to TRBJ2-3; 10 positions agree with TRBD1. The junction had 4 bases not matched to a gene; V was cut back by 3 bases and J by 1 base. The germline V gene has CDR1 KGHSH and CDR2 LQKENI. The CDR3 spans 16 residues. The CDR3 protein is CASSPGTGEGTDTQYF. CDR3 in DNA: TGTGCCAGCTCACCTGGGACAGGGGAGGGCACAGATACGCAGTATTTT.

This clone was counted only a few times. This chain joins TRBV28 and TRBJ2-5; 12 bases fit TRBD1. Matching the DNA end better, TRBJ2-7 makes the J call doubtful. This CDR3 region has 15 residues. The germline gives CDR1 MDHEN, CDR2 SYDVKM. The CDR3 region has the DNA TGTGCCAGCAGCCCCCCGGGACAGGGGGCAAACGAGCAGTACTTC. Residues: CASSPPGQGANEQYF.